This entry concerns a single T cell receptor beta chain. What it binds is unknown. This CDR3 is built from 15 residues. The germline V gene has CDR1 LNHNV and CDR2 YYDKDF (reference sequence). Trimming stripped 0 bases from V and 5 bases from J, with 11 bases between. Clones were read by immunoSEQ multiplex PCR, and TCRdb kept only the in-frame ones, dropping some. The table has tens of thousands of clones, about 89% seen once. These data are taken from a study of graft-versus-host responses after intestinal transplantation. Study results and caveats: Early HvG declines after transplant were associated with peak circulating GvH clone levels.

The rearrangement joins TRBV15 to TRBJ1-5, with a tentative D call TRBD1 (5 bases). The TCR originated in a human donor who received an intestinal transplant. The sample in question was unstimulated CD4+ T cells sorted from spleen or lymph node cells, obtained before intestinal transplant. The chain's CDR3 is CATSRDSLRDQPQHF. In DNA form, the CDR3 reads TGTGCCACCAGCAGAGATTCCCTCAGGGATCAGCCCCAGCATTTT.